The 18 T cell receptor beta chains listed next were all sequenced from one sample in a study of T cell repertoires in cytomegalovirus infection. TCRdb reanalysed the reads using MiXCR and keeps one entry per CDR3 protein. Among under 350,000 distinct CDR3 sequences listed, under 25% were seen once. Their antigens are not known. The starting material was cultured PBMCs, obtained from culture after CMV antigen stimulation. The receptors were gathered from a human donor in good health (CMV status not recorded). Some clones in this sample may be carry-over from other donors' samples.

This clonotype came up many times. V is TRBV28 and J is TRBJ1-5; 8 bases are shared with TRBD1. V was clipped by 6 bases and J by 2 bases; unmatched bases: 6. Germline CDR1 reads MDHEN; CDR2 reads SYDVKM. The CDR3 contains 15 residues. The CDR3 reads CASSIGQGGNQPQHF. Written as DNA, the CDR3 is TGTGCCAGCAGCATAGGACAGGGTGGCAATCAGCCCCAGCATTTT.

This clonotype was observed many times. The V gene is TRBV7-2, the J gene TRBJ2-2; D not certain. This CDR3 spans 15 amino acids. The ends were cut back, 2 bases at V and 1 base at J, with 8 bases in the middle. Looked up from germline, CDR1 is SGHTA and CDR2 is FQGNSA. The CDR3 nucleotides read TGTGCCAGCAGCTTAAGTTTTGGGAACACCGGGGAGCTGTTTTTT. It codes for CASSLSFGNTGELFF.

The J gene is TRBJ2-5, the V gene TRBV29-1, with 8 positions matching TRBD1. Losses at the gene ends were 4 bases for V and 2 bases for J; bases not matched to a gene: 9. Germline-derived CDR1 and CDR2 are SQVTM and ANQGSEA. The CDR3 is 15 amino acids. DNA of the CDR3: TGCAGCGTTGGACGGACAGGGATGGTTCAAGAGACCCAGTACTTC. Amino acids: CSVGRTGMVQETQYF.

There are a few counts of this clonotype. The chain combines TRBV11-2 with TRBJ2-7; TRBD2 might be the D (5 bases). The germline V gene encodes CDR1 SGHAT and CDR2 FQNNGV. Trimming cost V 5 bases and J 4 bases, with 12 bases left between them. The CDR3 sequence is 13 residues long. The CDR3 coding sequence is TGTGCCAGCAGCCGGATCGGGAAATACGAGCAGTACGTC. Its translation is CASSRIGKYEQYV.

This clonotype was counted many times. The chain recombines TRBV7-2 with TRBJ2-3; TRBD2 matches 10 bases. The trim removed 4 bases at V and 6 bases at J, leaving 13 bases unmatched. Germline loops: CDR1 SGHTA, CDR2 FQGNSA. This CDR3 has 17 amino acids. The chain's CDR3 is CASSSPGLADSQDTQYF. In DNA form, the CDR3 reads TGTGCCAGCAGCTCCCCAGGACTAGCGGACTCACAGGATACGCAGTATTTT.

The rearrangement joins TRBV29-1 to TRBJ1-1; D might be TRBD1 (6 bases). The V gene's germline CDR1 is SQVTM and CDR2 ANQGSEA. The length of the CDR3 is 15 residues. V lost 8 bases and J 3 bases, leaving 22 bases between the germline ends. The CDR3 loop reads CSSRRTVGGDTEAFF. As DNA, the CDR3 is TGCAGCTCCCGCCGGACAGTTGGAGGAGACACTGAAGCTTTCTTT.

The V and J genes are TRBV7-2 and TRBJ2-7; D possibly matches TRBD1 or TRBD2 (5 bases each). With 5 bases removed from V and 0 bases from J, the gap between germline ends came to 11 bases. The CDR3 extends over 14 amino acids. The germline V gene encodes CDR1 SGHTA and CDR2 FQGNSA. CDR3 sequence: CASSHWGNSYEQYF. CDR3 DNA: TGTGCCAGCAGCCATTGGGGGAACTCCTACGAGCAGTACTTC.

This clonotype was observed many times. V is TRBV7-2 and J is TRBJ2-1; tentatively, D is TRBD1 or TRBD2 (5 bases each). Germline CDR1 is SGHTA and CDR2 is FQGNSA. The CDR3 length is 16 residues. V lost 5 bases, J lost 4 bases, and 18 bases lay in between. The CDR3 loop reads CASSPTGQGYYNEQFF. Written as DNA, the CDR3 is TGTGCCAGCAGCCCCACGGGGCAGGGCTATTACAATGAGCAGTTCTTC. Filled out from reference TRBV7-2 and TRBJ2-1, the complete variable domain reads GAGVSQSPSNKVTEKGKDVELRCDPISGHTALYWYRQSLGQGLEFLIYFQGNSAPDKSGLPSDRFSAERTGGSVSTLTIQRTQQEDSAVYLCASSPTGQGYYNEQFFGPGTRLTVL.

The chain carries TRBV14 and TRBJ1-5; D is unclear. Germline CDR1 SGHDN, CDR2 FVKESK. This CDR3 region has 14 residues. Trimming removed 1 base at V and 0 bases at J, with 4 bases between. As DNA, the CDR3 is TGTGCCAGCAGCCAAGTGGGTAGCAATCAGCCCCAGCATTTT. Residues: CASSQVGSNQPQHF. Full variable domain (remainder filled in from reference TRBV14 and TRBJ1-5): EAGVTQFPSHSVIEKGQTVTLRCDPISGHDNLYWYRRVMGKEIKFLLHFVKESKQDESGMPNNRFLAERTGGTYSTLKVQPAELEDSGVYFCASSQVGSNQPQHFGDGTRLSIL.

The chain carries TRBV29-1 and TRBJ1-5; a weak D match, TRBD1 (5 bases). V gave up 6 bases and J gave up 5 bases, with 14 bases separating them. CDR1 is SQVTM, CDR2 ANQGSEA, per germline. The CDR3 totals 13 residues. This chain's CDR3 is CSVQGRPDQPQHF. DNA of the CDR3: TGCAGCGTCCAGGGACGACCAGATCAGCCCCAGCATTTT.

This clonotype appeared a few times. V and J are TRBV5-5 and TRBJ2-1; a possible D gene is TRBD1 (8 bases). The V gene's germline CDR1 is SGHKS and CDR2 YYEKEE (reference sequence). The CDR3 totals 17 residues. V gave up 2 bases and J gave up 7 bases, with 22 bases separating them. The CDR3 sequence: CASSFSQGVVGGNEQFF. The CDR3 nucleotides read TGTGCCAGCAGCTTCTCACAGGGGGTAGTCGGGGGGAATGAGCAGTTCTTC.

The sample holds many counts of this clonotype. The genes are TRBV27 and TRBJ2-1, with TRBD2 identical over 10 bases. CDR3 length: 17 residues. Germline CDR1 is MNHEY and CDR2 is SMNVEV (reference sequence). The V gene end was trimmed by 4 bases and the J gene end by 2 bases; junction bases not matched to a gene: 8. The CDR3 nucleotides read TGTGCCAGCAGTTCCCTAGCGGGAGTACCCGCCTACAATGAGCAGTTCTTC. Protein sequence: CASSSLAGVPAYNEQFF.

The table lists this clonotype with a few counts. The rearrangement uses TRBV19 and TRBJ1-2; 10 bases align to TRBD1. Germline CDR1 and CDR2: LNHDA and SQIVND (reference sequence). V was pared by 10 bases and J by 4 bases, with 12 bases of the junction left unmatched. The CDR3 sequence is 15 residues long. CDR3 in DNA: TGTGCCATTCACGATCCGGGACAGGGGACCTATGGCTACACCTTC. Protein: CAIHDPGQGTYGYTF.

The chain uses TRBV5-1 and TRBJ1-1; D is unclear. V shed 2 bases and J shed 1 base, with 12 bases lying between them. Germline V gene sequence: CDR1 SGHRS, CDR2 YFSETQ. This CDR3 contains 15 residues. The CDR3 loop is CASSLSSSPNTEAFF. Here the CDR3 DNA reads TGCGCCAGCAGCTTATCAAGTTCCCCGAACACTGAAGCTTTCTTT. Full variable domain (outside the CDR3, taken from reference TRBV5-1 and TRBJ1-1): KAGVTQTPRYLIKTRGQQVTLSCSPISGHRSVSWYQQTPGQGLQFLFEYFSETQRNKGNFPGRFSGRQFSNSRSEMNVSTLELGDSALYLCASSLSSSPNTEAFFGQGTRLTVV.

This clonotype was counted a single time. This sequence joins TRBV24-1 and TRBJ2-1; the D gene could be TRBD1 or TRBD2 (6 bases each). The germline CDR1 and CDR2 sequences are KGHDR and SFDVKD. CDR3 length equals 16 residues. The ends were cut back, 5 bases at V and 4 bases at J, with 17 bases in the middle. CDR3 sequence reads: CATSGFGGGGYNEQFF. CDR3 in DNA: TGTGCCACCAGTGGGTTCGGCGGAGGGGGATACAATGAGCAGTTCTTC.

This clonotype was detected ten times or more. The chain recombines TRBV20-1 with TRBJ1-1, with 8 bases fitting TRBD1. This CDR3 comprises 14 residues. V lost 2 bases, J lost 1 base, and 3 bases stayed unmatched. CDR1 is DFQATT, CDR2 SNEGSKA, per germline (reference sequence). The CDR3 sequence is CSARPGQANTEAFF. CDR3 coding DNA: TGCAGTGCTAGACCGGGACAGGCGAACACTGAAGCTTTCTTT.

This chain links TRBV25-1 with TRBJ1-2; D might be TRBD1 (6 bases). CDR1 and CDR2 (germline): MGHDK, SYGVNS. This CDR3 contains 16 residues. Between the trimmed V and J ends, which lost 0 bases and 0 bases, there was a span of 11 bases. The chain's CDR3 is CASSEYDRTSNYGYTF. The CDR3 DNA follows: TGTGCCAGCAGTGAATATGACAGGACATCTAACTATGGCTACACCTTC.

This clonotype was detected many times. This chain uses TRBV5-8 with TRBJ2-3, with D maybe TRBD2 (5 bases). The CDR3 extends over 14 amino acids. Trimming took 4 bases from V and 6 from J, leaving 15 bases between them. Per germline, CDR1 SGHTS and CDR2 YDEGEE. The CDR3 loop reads CASSLGLGGDTQYF. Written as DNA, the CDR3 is TGTGCCAGCAGCCTCGGACTCGGCGGGGATACGCAGTATTTT.